This TCR beta chain is from a study of tissue T cells after allogeneic stem cell transplantation. The wider study: Pathologist review favored tissue samples showing histologically apparent lymphocytes.

This clone was observed once. The CDR3 is made up of 15 amino acids. Between the trimmed V and J ends, which lost 3 bases and 0 bases, there was a span of 12 bases. Germline CDR1 reads DFQATT; CDR2 reads SNEGSKA (reference sequence). This table comes from immunoSEQ multiplex PCR, and its TCRdb copy is limited to in-frame clones, with some not included. Seen here are fewer than 30,000 clones, about 70% observed once, and the top ten hold less than 8.5%. The V call is TRBV20-1, the J call TRBJ1-5; D remains ambiguous. The receptor's source is a female donor older than 55 with lung cancer. The specimen comprised tissue from the ileum, sampled at autopsy. As DNA, the CDR3 is TGCAGTGCTAGTGTTCCCGGGCGTAGCAATCAGCCCCAGCATTTT. Amino acid sequence: CSASVPGRSNQPQHF.